This TCR beta chain is drawn from a study of shared clonotypes between healthy human individuals. An even split of each subset's genomic DNA across several immunoSEQ plates was performed. Generated by immunoSEQ multiplex PCR, the TCRdb table keeps only in-frame clones and is missing some. The table shows 1,400,000 or so clones, with about 98.5% occurring only once. Of note for this clone: Its antigen is still unknown.

Germline assignment: CDR1 SQVTM and CDR2 ANQGSEA. CDR3 size: 14 residues. The ends were cut back, 6 bases at V and 4 bases at J, with 18 bases in the middle. Study results and caveats: Compared with clonotypes that all four donors shared, non-shared clonotypes had lower generation probabilities. A handful of donors showed sharing of about 4.8% of naive CD4 clonotypes.

Healthy HIV-negative adults with no recent acute infections or vaccinations were recruited as donors. The material sequenced was naive CD4+ T cells sorted from blood. Specified subset: CD45RA+ positively selected. The chain uses TRBV29-1 and TRBJ1-1; D unresolved. The clonotype originates from a man aged 30 to 39 in good health. The CDR3 region has the DNA TGCAGCGTGGCCGGCGGCAGGCCGACCACTGAAGCTTTCTTT. Its protein product is CSVAGGRPTTEAFF.